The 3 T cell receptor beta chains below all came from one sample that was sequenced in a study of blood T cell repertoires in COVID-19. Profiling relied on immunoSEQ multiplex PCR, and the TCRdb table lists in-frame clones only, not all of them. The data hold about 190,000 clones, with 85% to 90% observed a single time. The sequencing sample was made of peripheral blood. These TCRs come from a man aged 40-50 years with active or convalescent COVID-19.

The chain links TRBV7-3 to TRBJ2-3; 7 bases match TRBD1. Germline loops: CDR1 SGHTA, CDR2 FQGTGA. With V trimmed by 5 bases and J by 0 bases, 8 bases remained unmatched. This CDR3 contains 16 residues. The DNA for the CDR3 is TGTGCCAGCAGCCCTGGGACAGACTCTAGCACAGATACGCAGTATTTT. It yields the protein CASSPGTDSSTDTQYF. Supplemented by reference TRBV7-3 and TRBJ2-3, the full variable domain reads GAGVSQTPSNKVTEKGKYVELRCDPISGHTALYWYRQSLGQGPEFLIYFQGTGAADDSGLPNDRFFAVRPEGSVSTLKIQRTERGDSAVYLCASSPGTDSSTDTQYFGPGTRLTVL.

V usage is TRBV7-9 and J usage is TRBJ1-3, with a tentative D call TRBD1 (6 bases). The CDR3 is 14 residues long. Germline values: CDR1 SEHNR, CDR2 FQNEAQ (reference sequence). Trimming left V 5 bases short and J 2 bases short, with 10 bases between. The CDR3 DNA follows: TGTGCCAGCAGCACAGGGATGGCTGGAAACACCATATATTTT. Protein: CASSTGMAGNTIYF.

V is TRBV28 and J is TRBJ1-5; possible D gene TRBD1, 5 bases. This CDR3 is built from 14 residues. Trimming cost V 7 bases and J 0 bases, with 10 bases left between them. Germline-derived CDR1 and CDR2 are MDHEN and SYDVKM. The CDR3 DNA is TGTGCCAGCATCTGGGGGGGTAGCAATCAGCCCCAGCATTTT. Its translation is CASIWGGSNQPQHF. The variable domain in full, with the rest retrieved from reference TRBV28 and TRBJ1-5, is DVKVTQSSRYLVKRTGEKVFLECVQDMDHENMFWYRQDPGLGLRLIYFSYDVKMKEKGDIPEGYSVSREKKERFSLILESASTNQTSMYLCASIWGGSNQPQHFGDGTRLSIL.